This T cell receptor (beta chain) was found in a study of technical replicates of blood from four donors (dated by TCRdb to the late 2010s). This clone was detected only once. Its specific antigen is unknown. Base qualities are not provided; no much larger clone lies one nucleotide away. Its CDR3 holds 11 amino acids, cysteine through phenylalanine. Kept here is only the CDR3 DNA, which spans 33 bases and is read in frame from base 1. CDR1 MNHEY and CDR2 SMNVEV were looked up in the germline V gene (reference sequence). V loses 4 bases of germline sequence and J loses 4 bases, and the interval between the two ends is 4 bases. Library prep was done by the immunoSEQ multiplex PCR assay. This immuneACCESS table, as held by TCRdb, lists in-frame sequences with V and J called but not all clones. Of the missing ones, under half trace to an unresolved V gene in checked studies; the others have no known cause. Present in this sample are about 100,000 clones, 95% of which were seen just once. About 0.21% of the sample comes from the top ten.

The chain couples TRBV27 to TRBJ1-1; the D gene remains uncertain. Sample: T cells isolated from PBMCs. This TCR derives from a human donor in good health. The CDR3 sequence is CASSSITEAFF. The nucleotide sequence reads TGTGCCAGCAGTTCAATCACTGAAGCTTTCTTT.